This T cell receptor (beta chain) was documented in a study of blood T cell repertoires in COVID-19. Germline V gene lookup returns CDR1 MNHEY and CDR2 SVGAGI. CDR3 length: 16 residues. V trimming: 4 bases; J trimming: 0 bases; junction bases outside the gene matches: 6. TCRdb keeps only in-frame clones here, not all; method: immunoSEQ multiplex PCR. Here the sample spans 50,000 to 75,000 clones, 70% to 90% being singletons. The sequenced sample consisted of peripheral blood. This TCR was recovered from a man aged 60 to 75 with acute or convalescent COVID-19. This rearrangement joins TRBV6-5 to TRBJ1-5; TRBD1 aligns across 7 bases. The chain's CDR3 is CASSSRDSHSNQPQHF. In DNA form, the CDR3 reads TGTGCCAGCAGTTCCCGGGACAGCCATAGCAATCAGCCCCAGCATTTT.